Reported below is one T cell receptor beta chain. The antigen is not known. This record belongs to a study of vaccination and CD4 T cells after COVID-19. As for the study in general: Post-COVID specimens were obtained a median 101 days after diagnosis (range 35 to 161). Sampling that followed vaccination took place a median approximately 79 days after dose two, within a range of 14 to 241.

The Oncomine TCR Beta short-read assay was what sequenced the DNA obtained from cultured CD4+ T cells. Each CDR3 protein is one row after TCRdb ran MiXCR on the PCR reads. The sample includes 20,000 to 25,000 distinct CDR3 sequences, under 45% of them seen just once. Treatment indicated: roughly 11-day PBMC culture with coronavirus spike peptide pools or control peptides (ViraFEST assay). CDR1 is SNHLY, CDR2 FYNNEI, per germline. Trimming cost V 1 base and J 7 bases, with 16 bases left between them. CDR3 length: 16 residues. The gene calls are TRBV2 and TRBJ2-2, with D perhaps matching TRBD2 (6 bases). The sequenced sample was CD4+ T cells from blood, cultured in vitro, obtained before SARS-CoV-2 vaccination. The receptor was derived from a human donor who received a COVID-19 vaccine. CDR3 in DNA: TGTGCCAGCAGTGAAGAAGGATCGGAGGGGTTCGGGGAGCTGTTTTTT. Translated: CASSEEGSEGFGELFF.